The 16 T cell receptor beta chains below come from one sample, sequenced in a study of cytomegalovirus exposure and HLA in healthy donors. PCR employed 60 Vbeta and 13 Jbeta primers. Profiled with immunoSEQ multiplex PCR; TCRdb holds only in-frame clones, not every one. Here the sample table reports about 200,000 clones. Material: PBMCs. These receptors were taken from a girl aged 2-10 years in good health and CMV-seropositive.

The chain is built from TRBV15 and TRBJ2-3, with 7 bases fitting TRBD2. V shed 1 base, J shed 5 bases, and the junction held 9 bases outside the gene matches. Looked up from germline, CDR1 is LNHNV and CDR2 is YYDKDF (reference sequence). CDR3 size: 16 residues. The CDR3 spells CATSRVDREVGDTQYF. For the CDR3, the DNA is TGTGCCACCAGCAGAGTTGACCGGGAGGTCGGAGATACGCAGTATTTT.

V gene TRBV10-1 combines with J gene TRBJ2-7; 10 bases match TRBD1. The CDR3 is 15 amino acids. V gave up 3 bases and J gave up 3 bases; unmatched junction bases: 5. Germline assignment: CDR1 WNHNN and CDR2 SYGVQD (reference sequence). DNA of the CDR3: TGCGCCAGCAGTGAAGGGACAGGGGTCCACTACGAGCAGTACTTC. As protein: CASSEGTGVHYEQYF.

V usage is TRBV10-2 and J usage is TRBJ1-4; TRBD1 aligns across 11 bases. CDR3 length: 16 residues. V lost 6 bases, J lost 3 bases, and 6 bases stayed unmatched. From germline, CDR1 is WSHSY and CDR2 SAAADI. DNA of the CDR3: TGCGCCAGCAGGGACAGGGGGCTGGTTGCTAATGAAAAACTGTTTTTT. Protein product: CASRDRGLVANEKLFF.

V gene TRBV5-1 combines with J gene TRBJ2-3; D call uncertain. The CDR3 totals 11 residues. Deletions cut 7 bases from V and 1 base from J, with 4 bases between. Germline-derived CDR1 and CDR2 are SGHRS and YFSETQ. CDR3 in DNA: TGCGCCAGCCGTCGCACAGATACGCAGTATTTT. It yields the protein CASRRTDTQYF.

This chain uses TRBV11-2 with TRBJ2-7; maybe TRBD2 (6 bases). CDR1 and CDR2 from the germline V gene are SGHAT and FQNNGV. The V and J ends lost 0 bases and 1 base respectively, with 13 bases between them. CDR3 size: 16 residues. CDR3 region: CASSLDGDSGSYEQYF. The CDR3 DNA reads TGTGCCAGCAGCTTAGACGGAGACAGCGGGTCCTACGAGCAGTACTTC.

The chain recombines TRBV19 with TRBJ2-7; D might be TRBD2 (6 bases). The CDR3 is 15 residues long. The V gene's germline CDR1 is LNHDA and CDR2 SQIVND (reference sequence). V lost 5 bases, J lost 0 bases, and 14 bases lay in between. The CDR3 sequence is CASSPERVSSYEQYF. CDR3 sequence (DNA): TGTGCCAGTAGTCCCGAGCGGGTCAGCTCCTACGAGCAGTACTTC. Complete variable domain (other parts from reference TRBV19 and TRBJ2-7): DGGITQSPKYLFRKEGQNVTLSCEQNLNHDAMYWYRQDPGQGLRLIYYSQIVNDFQKGDIAEGYSVSREKKESFPLTVTSAQKNPTAFYLCASSPERVSSYEQYFGPGTRLTVT.

This chain uses TRBV28 with TRBJ2-1; 7 nucleotides match TRBD1. CDR1 and CDR2 (germline): MDHEN, SYDVKM. V was pared by 6 bases and J by 3 bases, with 8 bases of the junction left unmatched. The CDR3 loop spans 15 amino acids. This CDR3 reads CASSQDRVLYNEQFF. CDR3 bases: TGTGCCAGCAGCCAAGACAGGGTTCTCTACAATGAGCAGTTCTTC.

The rearrangement joins TRBV7-9 to TRBJ2-3; D is ambiguous. The length of the CDR3 is 14 residues. Germline assignment: CDR1 SEHNR and CDR2 FQNEAQ (reference sequence). Deletions cut 2 bases from V and 2 bases from J, with 8 bases between. The CDR3 is CASSLFDFTDTQYF. Written as DNA, the CDR3 is TGTGCCAGCAGCTTATTCGACTTCACAGATACGCAGTATTTT.

On this clone itself: Other DNA sequences of this sample code for an identical CDR3. The V call is TRBV7-9, the J call TRBJ2-3, with D possibly TRBD1 on 5 matching bases. With 2 bases removed from V and 0 bases from J, the gap between germline ends came to 6 bases. Germline assignment: CDR1 SEHNR and CDR2 FQNEAQ (reference sequence). The CDR3 covers 14 residues. The CDR3 DNA follows: TGTGCCAGCAGCTTACAGGGTAGCACAGATACGCAGTATTTT. This gives the protein CASSLQGSTDTQYF.

The chain has TRBV18 and TRBJ2-2, with 8 bases matching TRBD2. From germline, CDR1 is KGHSH and CDR2 LQKENI. V was clipped by 6 bases and J by 5 bases; unmatched bases: 8. The CDR3 totals 15 residues. CDR3 nucleotides: TGTGCCAGCTCTCAGGCAGCGGGAGTTACCGGGGAGCTGTTTTTT. Its translation: CASSQAAGVTGELFF.

The chain joins TRBV6-1 to TRBJ1-4; TRBD1 matches 9 bases. Germline trimming cut 6 bases from V and 5 bases from J; bases unmatched to any gene: 7. CDR3 length equals 15 residues. CDR1 is MNHNS, CDR2 SASEGT, per germline. CDR3 sequence reads: CASRPRTGANEKLFF. The CDR3 nucleotides are TGTGCCAGCAGACCACGGACAGGGGCAAATGAAAAACTGTTTTTT.

The chain uses TRBV12-2 and TRBJ2-7; the table's D call TRBD2 went unverified against the DNA. TRBV12-2 is annotated as a pseudogene. CDR3 size: 16 residues. The CDR3 sequence: CASRLVSGELGYEQYF. In DNA form, the CDR3 reads TGTGCAAGTCGCTTAGTCTCGGGGGAGTTGGGCTACGAGCAGTACTTC.

The chain is built from TRBV2 and TRBJ2-3, with 7 nucleotides matching TRBD1. This CDR3 has 13 residues. Per the germline V gene, CDR1 is SNHLY and CDR2 is FYNNEI. The V segment lost 4 bases and the J segment 5 bases; nucleotides outside the gene matches: 3. CDR3 in amino acids: CASSGQGRDTQYF. CDR3 coding DNA: TGTGCCAGCAGTGGACAGGGCAGAGATACGCAGTATTTT.

The rearrangement links TRBV7-3 to TRBJ2-5, with 12 bases that match TRBD1. Germline V lookup: CDR1 SGHTA, CDR2 FQGTGA. The CDR3 consists of 13 residues. Unmatched junction bases numbered 4, after V lost 5 bases and J lost 9 bases. The CDR3 loop is CASSPGQGASQYF. The CDR3 coding sequence is TGTGCCAGCAGCCCGGGACAGGGGGCGTCCCAGTACTTC.

As regards this clone: At one boundary the junction diverges from the germline segment, which might be a read error. The chain recombines TRBV18 with TRBJ2-5; the match to TRBD1 covers 7 bases. Looked up from germline, CDR1 is KGHSH and CDR2 is LQKENI. The length of the CDR3 is 15 residues. CDR3: CASPPSTGFGETQYF. As DNA, the CDR3 is TGTGCCAGCCCACCGTCGACAGGGTTTGGGGAGACCCAGTACTTC.

The chain links TRBV29-1 to TRBJ2-1; 9 nucleotides match TRBD1. V shed 3 bases and J 4 bases; nucleotides not matched to a gene: 10. Germline CDR1 is SQVTM and CDR2 is ANQGSEA. The CDR3 has 16 amino acids. The CDR3, as DNA: TGCAGCGTTGAGGGTTCCGGGACAGGGACTTACAATGAGCAGTTCTTC. Protein: CSVEGSGTGTYNEQFF.